These T cell receptor beta chains were read from a single sample in a study of blood T cell repertoires in COVID-19. The data were produced by immunoSEQ multiplex PCR, yet TCRdb's version contains in-frame clones alone and is incomplete. The sample contains about 220,000 clones, 80% to 85% of which appear only once. The specimen was peripheral blood. The receptors were sampled from an older woman with COVID-19, enrolled during active disease. The CDR3 runs from the conserved cysteine through the conserved F or W.

V gene: TRBV5-1
J gene: TRBJ2-1
CDR3 protein: CAGSLPVAGEQFF

V gene: TRBV30
J gene: TRBJ2-1
CDR3 protein: CAWSPRGRDYNEQFF

V gene: TRBV4-2
J gene: TRBJ2-1
CDR3 protein: CASSHTGARQGDEQFF

V gene: TRBV11-2
J gene: TRBJ2-7
CDR3 protein: CASSSQRAANLGEQYF

V gene: TRBV27
J gene: TRBJ2-2
CDR3 protein: CASSLVTTRIPGELFF

V gene: TRBV7-9
J gene: TRBJ1-4
CDR3 protein: CASSFSGKGNEKLFF

V gene: TRBV7-7
J gene: TRBJ2-5
CDR3 protein: CASSSSAGKETQYF

V gene: TRBV6-1
J gene: TRBJ1-6
CDR3 protein: CASSEVGADNSPLHF

V gene: TRBV28
J gene: TRBJ2-1
CDR3 protein: CASSSPIAVFYNEQFF

V gene: TRBV9
J gene: TRBJ2-2
CDR3 protein: CASSVGPGLARTGELFF

V gene: TRBV27
J gene: TRBJ2-5
CDR3 protein: CATGGTGKQETQYF

V gene: TRBV5-4
J gene: TRBJ2-2
CDR3 protein: CASSTPTGEKVTGELFF

V gene: TRBV28
J gene: TRBJ1-2
CDR3 protein: CASTFGQGSYGYTF

V gene: TRBV9
J gene: TRBJ1-1
CDR3 protein: CASSVAIRGTEAFF

V gene: TRBV9
J gene: TRBJ2-3
CDR3 protein: CASSVIAGGGTDTQYF

V gene: TRBV11-1
J gene: TRBJ2-3
CDR3 protein: CASSAPIAGGTDTQYF

V gene: TRBV5-1
J gene: TRBJ2-3
CDR3 protein: CASSHLSGRAVVVSDTQYF

V gene: TRBV3-1/TRBV3-2
J gene: TRBJ2-7
CDR3 protein: CASSPRDINEQYF

V gene: TRBV2
J gene: TRBJ1-5
CDR3 protein: CASSSTGMRNQPQHF

V gene: TRBV27
J gene: TRBJ2-7
CDR3 protein: CASSLQGAPGQYF

V gene: TRBV11-2
J gene: TRBJ2-6
CDR3 protein: CASSPQPSGVGANVLTF

V gene: TRBV3-1/TRBV3-2
J gene: TRBJ1-4
CDR3 protein: CASSPSGNYEKLFF

V gene: TRBV12-3/TRBV12-4
J gene: TRBJ1-3
CDR3 protein: CASRSIRRHTIYF

V gene: TRBV5-5
J gene: TRBJ1-3
CDR3 protein: CASSSGQGTSGNTIYF

V gene: TRBV7-3
J gene: TRBJ2-1
CDR3 protein: CASSPRREEVQFF

V gene: TRBV11-2
J gene: TRBJ1-2
CDR3 protein: CASSLGTYGYTF

V gene: TRBV19
J gene: TRBJ1-5
CDR3 protein: CASSIDGTGGTQPQHF

V gene: TRBV5-1
J gene: TRBJ2-7
CDR3 protein: CASSAGTSGTYEQYF

V gene: TRBV4-3
J gene: TRBJ1-2
CDR3 protein: CASSQDLTPTPHGYTF

V gene: TRBV6-5
J gene: TRBJ1-2
CDR3 protein: CASSPGLQANYGYTF

V gene: TRBV5-4
J gene: TRBJ2-2
CDR3 protein: CASSLGLPNTGELFF

V gene: TRBV7-6
J gene: TRBJ1-5
CDR3 protein: CASSFGAPGQPQHF

V gene: TRBV7-2
J gene: TRBJ1-1
CDR3 protein: CASSYGTVEAFF

V gene: TRBV5-4
J gene: TRBJ1-2
CDR3 protein: CASSFGAQGYGYTF

V gene: TRBV7-8
J gene: TRBJ2-1
CDR3 protein: CASSRLGTGEVNEQFF

V gene: TRBV7-2
J gene: TRBJ2-2
CDR3 protein: CASTFLNTGELFF

V gene: TRBV3-1/TRBV3-2
J gene: TRBJ2-5
CDR3 protein: CASSQRSPGGAGRLETQYF

V gene: TRBV2
J gene: TRBJ2-4
CDR3 protein: CASRQGNIQYF

V gene: TRBV7-2
J gene: TRBJ1-1
CDR3 protein: CASSLRAFKTEAFF

V gene: TRBV29-1
J gene: TRBJ2-1
CDR3 protein: CSGDRSYNEQFF

V gene: TRBV4-3
J gene: TRBJ2-3
CDR3 protein: CASSRVGTTGNTDTQYF

V gene: TRBV28
J gene: TRBJ1-1
CDR3 protein: CASSLGGTPRENTEAFF

V gene: TRBV3-1/TRBV3-2
J gene: TRBJ2-3
CDR3 protein: CASSQSGNTRADTQYF

V gene: TRBV7-2
J gene: TRBJ2-3
CDR3 protein: CASSFSRDTNLQYF

V gene: TRBV5-1
J gene: TRBJ2-1
CDR3 protein: CASGTSGSREQFF

V gene: TRBV9
J gene: TRBJ2-1
CDR3 protein: CASSVGLAGPVSAYNEQFF

V gene: TRBV7-9
J gene: TRBJ1-1
CDR3 protein: CASSLQGQGASSAFF

V gene: TRBV7-3
J gene: TRBJ2-7
CDR3 protein: CASSSQMVRGEQYF

V gene: TRBV4-1
J gene: TRBJ1-4
CDR3 protein: CASSQGDRANEKLFF

V gene: TRBV5-1
J gene: TRBJ1-5
CDR3 protein: CASSFGTVGDQPQHF

V gene: TRBV18
J gene: TRBJ2-1
CDR3 protein: CASSPRLAGSVGEQFF

V gene: TRBV6-2/TRBV6-3
J gene: TRBJ2-1
CDR3 protein: CASSFAGAYNEQFF